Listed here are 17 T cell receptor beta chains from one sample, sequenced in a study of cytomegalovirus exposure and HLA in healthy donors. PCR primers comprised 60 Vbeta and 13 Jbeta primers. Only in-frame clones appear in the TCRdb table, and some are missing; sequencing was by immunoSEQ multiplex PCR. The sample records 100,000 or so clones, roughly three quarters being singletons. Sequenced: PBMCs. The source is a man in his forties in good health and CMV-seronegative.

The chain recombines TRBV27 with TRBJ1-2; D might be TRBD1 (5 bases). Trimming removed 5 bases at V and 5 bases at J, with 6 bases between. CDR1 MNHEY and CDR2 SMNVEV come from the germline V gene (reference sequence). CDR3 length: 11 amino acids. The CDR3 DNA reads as TGTGCCAGCAGTGACAGATATGGCTACACCTTC. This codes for CASSDRYGYTF.

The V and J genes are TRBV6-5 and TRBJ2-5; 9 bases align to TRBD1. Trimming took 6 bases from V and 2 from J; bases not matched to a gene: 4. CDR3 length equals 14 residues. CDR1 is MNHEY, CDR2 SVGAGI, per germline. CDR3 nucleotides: TGTGCCAGCAGCCGTGACAGGGGGCAAGAGACCCAGTACTTC. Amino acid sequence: CASSRDRGQETQYF.

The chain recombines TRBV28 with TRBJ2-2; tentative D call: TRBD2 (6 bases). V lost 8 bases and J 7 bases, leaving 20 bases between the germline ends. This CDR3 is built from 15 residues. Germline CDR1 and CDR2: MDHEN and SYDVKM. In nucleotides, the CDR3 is TGTGCCAGCCTCCTGGACGGCGGGGAAGGCGGGGAGCTGTTTTTT. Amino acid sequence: CASLLDGGEGGELFF.

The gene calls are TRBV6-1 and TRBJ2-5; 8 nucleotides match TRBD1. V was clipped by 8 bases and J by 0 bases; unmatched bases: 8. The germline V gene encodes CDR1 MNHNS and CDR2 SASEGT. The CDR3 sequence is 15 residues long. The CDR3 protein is CASRVGDRYQETQYF. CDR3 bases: TGTGCCAGCCGCGTGGGGGACAGGTACCAAGAGACCCAGTACTTC.

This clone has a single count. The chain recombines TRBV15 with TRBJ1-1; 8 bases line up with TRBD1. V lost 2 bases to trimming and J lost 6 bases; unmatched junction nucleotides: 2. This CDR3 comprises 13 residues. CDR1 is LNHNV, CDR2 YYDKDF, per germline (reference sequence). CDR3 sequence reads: CATSRTGGAEAFF. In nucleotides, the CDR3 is TGTGCCACCAGCAGAACAGGGGGAGCTGAAGCTTTCTTT.

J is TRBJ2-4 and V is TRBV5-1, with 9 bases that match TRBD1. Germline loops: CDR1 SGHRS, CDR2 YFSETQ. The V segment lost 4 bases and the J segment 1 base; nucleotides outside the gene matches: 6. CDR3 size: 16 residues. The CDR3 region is CASSASGQGAKNIQYF. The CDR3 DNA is TGCGCCAGCAGCGCCTCCGGACAGGGGGCCAAAAACATTCAGTACTTC.

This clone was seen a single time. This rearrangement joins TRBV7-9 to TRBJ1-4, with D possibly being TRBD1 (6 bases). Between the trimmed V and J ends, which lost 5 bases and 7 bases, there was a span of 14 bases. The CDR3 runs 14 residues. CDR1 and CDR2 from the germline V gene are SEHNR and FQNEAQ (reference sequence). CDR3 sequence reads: CASSALGAGEKLFF. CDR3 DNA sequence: TGTGCCAGCAGCGCGCTGGGGGCTGGTGAAAAACTGTTTTTT.

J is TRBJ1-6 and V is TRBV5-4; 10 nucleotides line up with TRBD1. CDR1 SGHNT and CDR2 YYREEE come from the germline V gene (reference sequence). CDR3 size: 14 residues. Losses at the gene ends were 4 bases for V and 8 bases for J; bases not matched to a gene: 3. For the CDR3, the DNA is TGTGCCAGCAGCCCCGGGACAGGGGATTCACCCCTCCACTTT. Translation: CASSPGTGDSPLHF.

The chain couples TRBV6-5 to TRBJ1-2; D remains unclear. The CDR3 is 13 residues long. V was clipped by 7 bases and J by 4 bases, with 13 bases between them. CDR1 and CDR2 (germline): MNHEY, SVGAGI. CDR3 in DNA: TGTGCCAGCATCGTCAGTCGATTCTATGGCTACACCTTC. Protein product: CASIVSRFYGYTF.

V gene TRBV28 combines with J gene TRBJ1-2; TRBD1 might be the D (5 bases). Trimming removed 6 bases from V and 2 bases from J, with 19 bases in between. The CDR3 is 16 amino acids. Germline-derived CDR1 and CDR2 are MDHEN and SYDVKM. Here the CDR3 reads CASRIYGRGLNYGYTF. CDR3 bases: TGTGCCAGCAGAATCTACGGGAGGGGCCTGAACTATGGCTACACCTTC.

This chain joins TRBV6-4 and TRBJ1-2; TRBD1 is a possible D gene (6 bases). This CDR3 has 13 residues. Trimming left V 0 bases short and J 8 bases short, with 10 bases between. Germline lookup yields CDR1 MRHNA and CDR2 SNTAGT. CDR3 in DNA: TGTGCCAGCAGTGACTCGAACAGGGCCGGCTACACCTTC. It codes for CASSDSNRAGYTF.

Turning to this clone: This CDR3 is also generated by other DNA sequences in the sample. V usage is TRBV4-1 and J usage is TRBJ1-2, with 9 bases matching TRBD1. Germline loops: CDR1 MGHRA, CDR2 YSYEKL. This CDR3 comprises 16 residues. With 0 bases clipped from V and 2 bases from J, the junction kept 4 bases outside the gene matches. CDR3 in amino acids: CASSQEFTGGNYGYTF. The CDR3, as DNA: TGCGCCAGCAGCCAAGAATTCACAGGGGGCAACTATGGCTACACCTTC.

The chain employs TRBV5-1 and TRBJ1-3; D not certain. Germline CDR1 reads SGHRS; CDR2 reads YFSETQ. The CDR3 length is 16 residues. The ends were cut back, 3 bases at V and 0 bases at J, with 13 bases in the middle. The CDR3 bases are TGCGCCAGCAGCTACAACGAACAGTACTCTGGAAACACCATATATTTT. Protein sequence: CASSYNEQYSGNTIYF.

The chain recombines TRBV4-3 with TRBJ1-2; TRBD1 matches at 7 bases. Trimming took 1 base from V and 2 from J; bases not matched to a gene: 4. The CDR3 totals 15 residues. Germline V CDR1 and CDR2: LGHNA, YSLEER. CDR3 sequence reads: CASSQGLTGNYGYTF. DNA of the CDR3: TGCGCCAGCAGCCAAGGTCTGACAGGGAACTATGGCTACACCTTC.

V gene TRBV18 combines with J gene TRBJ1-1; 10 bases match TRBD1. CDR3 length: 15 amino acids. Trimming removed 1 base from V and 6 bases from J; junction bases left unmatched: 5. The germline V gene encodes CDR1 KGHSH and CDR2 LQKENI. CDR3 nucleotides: TGTGCCAGCTCACCACAAGGGACAGGGGATTCTGAAGCTTTCTTT. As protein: CASSPQGTGDSEAFF.

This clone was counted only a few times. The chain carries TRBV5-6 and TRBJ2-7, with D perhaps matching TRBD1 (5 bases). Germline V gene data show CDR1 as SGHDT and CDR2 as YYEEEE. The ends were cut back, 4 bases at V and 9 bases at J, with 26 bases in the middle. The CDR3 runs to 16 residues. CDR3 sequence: CASSTSRQRVGTGQYF. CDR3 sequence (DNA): TGTGCCAGCAGCACCTCTCGACAGAGAGTGGGAACCGGGCAGTACTTC.

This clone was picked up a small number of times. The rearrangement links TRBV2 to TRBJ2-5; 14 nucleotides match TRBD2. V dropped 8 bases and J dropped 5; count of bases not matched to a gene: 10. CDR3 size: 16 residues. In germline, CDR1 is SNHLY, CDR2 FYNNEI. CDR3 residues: CASGAGTSGGGETQYF. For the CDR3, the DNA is TGTGCCAGCGGAGCCGGGACTAGCGGGGGTGGTGAGACCCAGTACTTC.